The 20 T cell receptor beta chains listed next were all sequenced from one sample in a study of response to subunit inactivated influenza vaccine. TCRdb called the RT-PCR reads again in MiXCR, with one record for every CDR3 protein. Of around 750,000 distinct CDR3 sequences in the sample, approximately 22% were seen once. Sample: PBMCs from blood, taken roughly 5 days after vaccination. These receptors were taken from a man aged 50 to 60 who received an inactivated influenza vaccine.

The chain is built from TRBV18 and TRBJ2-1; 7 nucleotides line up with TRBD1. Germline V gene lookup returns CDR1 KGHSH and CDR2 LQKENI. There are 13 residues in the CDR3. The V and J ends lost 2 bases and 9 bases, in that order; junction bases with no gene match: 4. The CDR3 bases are TGTGCCAGCTCACCAACACAGGGGCGTGAGCAGTTCTTC. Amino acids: CASSPTQGREQFF.

CDR3 protein: CASSDVGASPLHF. In DNA, the CDR3 is TGTGCCAGCAGTGACGTCGGGGCTTCACCCCTCCACTTT. The V call is TRBV3-1, the J call TRBJ1-6; D perhaps matches TRBD1 (5 bases). CDR1 is LGHDT, CDR2 YNNKEL, per germline (reference sequence). The CDR3 is 13 residues long. V lost 6 bases, J lost 9 bases, and 12 bases lay in between.

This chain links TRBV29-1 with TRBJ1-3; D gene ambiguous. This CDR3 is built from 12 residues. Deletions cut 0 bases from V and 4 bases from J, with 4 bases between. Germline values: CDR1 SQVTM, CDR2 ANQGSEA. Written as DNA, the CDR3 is TGCAGCGTTGAAGATCTGGGAAACACCATATATTTT. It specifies CSVEDLGNTIYF. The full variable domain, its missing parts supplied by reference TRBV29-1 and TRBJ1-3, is SAVISQKPSRDICQRGTSLTIQCQVDSQVTMMFWYRQQPGQSLTLIATANQGSEATYESGFVIDKFPISRPNLTFSTLTVSNMSPEDSSIYLCSVEDLGNTIYFGEGSWLTVV.

The CDR3 bases are TGTGCCACCAGCAGAGGCAGGGTTGAAGAGACCCAGTACTTC. This sequence encodes CATSRGRVEETQYF. The genes are TRBV15 and TRBJ2-5, with D perhaps TRBD1 (5 bases). Germline assignment: CDR1 LNHNV and CDR2 YYDKDF (reference sequence). The CDR3 has 14 amino acids. Trimming pared 1 base from V and 3 bases from J, leaving 9 bases between.

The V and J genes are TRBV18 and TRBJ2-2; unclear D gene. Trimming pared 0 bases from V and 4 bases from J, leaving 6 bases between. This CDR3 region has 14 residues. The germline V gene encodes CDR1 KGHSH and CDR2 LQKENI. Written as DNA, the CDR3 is TGTGCCAGCTCACCACCGCCAGTCACCGGGGAGCTGTTTTTT. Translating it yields CASSPPPVTGELFF.

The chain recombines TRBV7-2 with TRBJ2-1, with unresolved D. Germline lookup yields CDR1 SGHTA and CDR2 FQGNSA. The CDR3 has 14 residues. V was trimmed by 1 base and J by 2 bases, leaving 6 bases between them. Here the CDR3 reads CASSLDSAYNEQFF. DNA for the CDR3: TGTGCCAGCAGCTTAGATAGTGCCTACAATGAGCAGTTCTTC.

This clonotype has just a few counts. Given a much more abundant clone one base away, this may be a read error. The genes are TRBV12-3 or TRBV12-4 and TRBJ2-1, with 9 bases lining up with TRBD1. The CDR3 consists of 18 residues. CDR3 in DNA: TGTACCAGCAGTTTAGCGAAAATCTGGGACAGGGAATTGAATGAGCAGTTCTTC. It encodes CTSSLAKIWDRELNEQFF.

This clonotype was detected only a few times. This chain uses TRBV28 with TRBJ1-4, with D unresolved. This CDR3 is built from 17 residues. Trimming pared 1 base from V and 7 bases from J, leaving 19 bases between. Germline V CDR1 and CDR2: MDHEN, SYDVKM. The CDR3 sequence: CASSLSSGALKGEKLFF. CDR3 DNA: TGTGCCAGCAGTTTATCGTCAGGCGCACTTAAGGGTGAAAAACTGTTTTTT.

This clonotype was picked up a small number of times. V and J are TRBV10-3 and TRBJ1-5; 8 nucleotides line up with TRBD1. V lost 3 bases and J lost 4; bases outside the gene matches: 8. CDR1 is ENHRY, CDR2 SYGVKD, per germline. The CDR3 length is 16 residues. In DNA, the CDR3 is TGTGCCATCAGTGAAGGGGGACAGGCTCTGAATCAGCCCCAGCATTTT. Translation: CAISEGGQALNQPQHF.

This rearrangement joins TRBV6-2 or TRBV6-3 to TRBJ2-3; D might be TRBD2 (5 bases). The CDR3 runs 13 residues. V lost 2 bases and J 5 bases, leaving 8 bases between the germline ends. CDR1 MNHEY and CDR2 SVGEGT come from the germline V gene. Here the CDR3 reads CASSYDRGDTQYF. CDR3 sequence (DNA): TGTGCCAGCAGTTACGACCGGGGAGATACGCAGTATTTT.

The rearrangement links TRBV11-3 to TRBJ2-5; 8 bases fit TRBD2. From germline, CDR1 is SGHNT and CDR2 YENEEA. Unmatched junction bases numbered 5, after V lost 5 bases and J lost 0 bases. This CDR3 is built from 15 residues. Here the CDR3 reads CASSRGGRDQETQYF. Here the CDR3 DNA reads TGTGCCAGCAGCCGGGGGGGGCGCGACCAAGAGACCCAGTACTTC.

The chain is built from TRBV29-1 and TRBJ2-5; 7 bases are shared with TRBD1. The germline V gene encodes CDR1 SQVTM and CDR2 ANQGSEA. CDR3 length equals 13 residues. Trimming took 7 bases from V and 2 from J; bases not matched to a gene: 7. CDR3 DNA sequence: TGCAGCGCCCGTAGGGGGCCTCAAGAGACCCAGTACTTC. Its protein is CSARRGPQETQYF.

The CDR3 here is CASSYTTGTQETQYF. CDR3 sequence (DNA): TGTGCCAGCAGTTACACAACGGGGACCCAAGAGACCCAGTACTTC. The chain employs TRBV6-5 and TRBJ2-5, with D perhaps given as TRBD1 or TRBD2 (5 bases each). Germline loops: CDR1 MNHEY, CDR2 SVGAGI. The CDR3 runs 15 residues. The V gene lost 2 bases and the J gene lost 1 base, with 11 bases spanning the gap.

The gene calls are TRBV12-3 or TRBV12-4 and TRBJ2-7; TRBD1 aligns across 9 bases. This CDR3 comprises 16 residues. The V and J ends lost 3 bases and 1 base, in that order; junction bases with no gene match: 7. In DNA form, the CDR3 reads TGTGCCAGCAGTTTTGGTAGAGGGACAGGGTCCTACGAGCAGTACTTC. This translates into CASSFGRGTGSYEQYF.

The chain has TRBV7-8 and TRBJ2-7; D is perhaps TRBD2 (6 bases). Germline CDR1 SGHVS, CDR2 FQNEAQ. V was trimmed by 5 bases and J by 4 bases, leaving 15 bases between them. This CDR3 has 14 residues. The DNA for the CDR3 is TGTGCCAGCAGCCCCATGGGGGGTGGGTACGAGCAGTACTTC. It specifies CASSPMGGGYEQYF.

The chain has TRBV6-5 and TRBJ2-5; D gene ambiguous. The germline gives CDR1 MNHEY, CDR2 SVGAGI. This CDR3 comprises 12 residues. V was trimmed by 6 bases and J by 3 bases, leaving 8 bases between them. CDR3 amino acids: CASRQNEETQYF. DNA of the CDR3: TGTGCCAGCAGACAAAACGAAGAGACCCAGTACTTC.

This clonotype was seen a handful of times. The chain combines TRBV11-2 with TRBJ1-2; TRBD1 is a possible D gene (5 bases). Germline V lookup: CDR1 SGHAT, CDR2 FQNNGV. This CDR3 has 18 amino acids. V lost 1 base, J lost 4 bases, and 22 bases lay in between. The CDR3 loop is CASSLVGETLVVGYGYTF. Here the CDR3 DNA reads TGTGCCAGCAGCTTAGTGGGGGAAACGTTGGTGGTGGGCTATGGCTACACCTTC.

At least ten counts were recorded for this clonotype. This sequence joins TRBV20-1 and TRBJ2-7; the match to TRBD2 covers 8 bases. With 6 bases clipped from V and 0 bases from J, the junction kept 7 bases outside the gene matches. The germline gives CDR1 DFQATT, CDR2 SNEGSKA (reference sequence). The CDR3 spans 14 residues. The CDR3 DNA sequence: TGCAGTGCAACAGTAGCGGGGCCCTCCTACGAGCAGTACTTC. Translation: CSATVAGPSYEQYF.

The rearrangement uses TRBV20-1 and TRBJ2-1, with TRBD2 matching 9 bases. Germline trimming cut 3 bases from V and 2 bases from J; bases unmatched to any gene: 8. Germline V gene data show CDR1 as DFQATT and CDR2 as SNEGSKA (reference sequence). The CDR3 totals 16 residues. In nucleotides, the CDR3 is TGCAGTGCTAGTAGTTTCGCGGGGGGGGCCTACAATGAGCAGTTCTTC. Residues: CSASSFAGGAYNEQFF.

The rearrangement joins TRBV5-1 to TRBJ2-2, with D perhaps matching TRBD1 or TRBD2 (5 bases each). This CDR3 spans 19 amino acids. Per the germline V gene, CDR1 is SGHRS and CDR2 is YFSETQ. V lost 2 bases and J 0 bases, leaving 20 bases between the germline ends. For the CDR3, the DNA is TGCGCCAGCAGCTTATTCGGACATTTACAGGACTCGAACACCGGGGAGCTGTTTTTT. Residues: CASSLFGHLQDSNTGELFF.